The clone carrying this T cell receptor (beta chain) turned up a few times. Its antigen is unknown. In the PCR, 60 Vbeta and 13 Jbeta primers were used. Authors' processing steps: Later, tens of millions of unique TCR beta chains were counted in an analysis, and about 12 million of them were shared. TCRdb's copy holds only in-frame clones and misses some; the assay was immunoSEQ multiplex PCR. V and J calls and clone size follow that table, whereas D and trimming were derived from the DNA. The sample lists around 110,000 clones, more than 60% seen once, with approximately 1.5% in the top ten. This entry comes from a study of cytomegalovirus exposure and HLA in healthy donors. Whole-study results and caveats: HLA alleles were associated with 16,951 TCR beta sequences in a later analysis at 0.05 false discovery rate. A later analysis by the authors found several of the most significant clusters apparently linked to common viral pathogens.

This CDR3 region has 14 residues. V shed 3 bases and J shed 12 bases, with 18 bases lying between them. Germline V gene lookup returns CDR1 MDHEN and CDR2 SYDVKM. This TCR came from a man between 18 and 29 years old in good health and CMV-seronegative. Material: PBMCs. This chain connects TRBV28 to TRBJ2-1, with TRBD1 as a possible D gene (6 bases). The CDR3 reads CASSLPLVTGTQFF. The CDR3 nucleotides read TGTGCCAGCAGTTTGCCGCTTGTGACAGGAACGCAGTTCTTC.